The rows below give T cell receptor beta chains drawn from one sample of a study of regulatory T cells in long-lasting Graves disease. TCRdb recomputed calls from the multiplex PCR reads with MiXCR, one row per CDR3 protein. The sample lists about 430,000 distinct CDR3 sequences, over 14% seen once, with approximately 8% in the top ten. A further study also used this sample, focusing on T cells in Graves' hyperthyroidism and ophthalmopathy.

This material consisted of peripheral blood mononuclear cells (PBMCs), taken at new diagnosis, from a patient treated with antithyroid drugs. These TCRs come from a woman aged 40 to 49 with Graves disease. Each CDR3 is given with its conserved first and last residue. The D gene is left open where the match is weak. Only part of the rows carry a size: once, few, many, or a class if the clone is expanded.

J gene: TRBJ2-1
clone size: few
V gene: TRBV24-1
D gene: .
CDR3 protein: CASAAGHNEQFF
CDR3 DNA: TGTGCTAGCGCGGCTGGTCACAATGAGCAGTTCTTC

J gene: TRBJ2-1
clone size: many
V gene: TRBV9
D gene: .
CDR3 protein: CASSVGQGNEQFF
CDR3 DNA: TGTGCCAGCAGCGTAGGTCAGGGCAATGAGCAGTTCTTC

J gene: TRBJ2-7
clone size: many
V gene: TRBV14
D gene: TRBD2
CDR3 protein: CASSQLEGLPLYEQCF
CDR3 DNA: TGTGCCAGCAGCCAATTGGAGGGACTACCTCTCTACGAGCAGTGCTTC

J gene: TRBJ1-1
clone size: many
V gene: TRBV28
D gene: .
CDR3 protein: CASSLYPRGSSLSTEAFF
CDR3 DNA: TGTGCCAGCAGTTTATACCCCCGGGGCAGTTCACTTAGCACTGAAGCTTTCTTT

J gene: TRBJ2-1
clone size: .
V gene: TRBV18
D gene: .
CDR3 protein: CASSPVAEWGYNEQFF
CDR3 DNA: TGTGCCAGCTCACCAGTGGCAGAGTGGGGGTACAATGAGCAGTTCTTC

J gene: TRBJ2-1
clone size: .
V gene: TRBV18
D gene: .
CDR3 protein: CASSPLVSSYNEQFF
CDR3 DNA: TGTGCCAGCTCACCGTTGGTAAGCTCCTACAATGAGCAGTTCTTC

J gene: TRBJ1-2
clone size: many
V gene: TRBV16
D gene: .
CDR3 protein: CASSQLSGGAGYTF
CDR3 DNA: TGTGCCAGCAGCCAATTGTCCGGAGGAGCTGGCTACACCTTC

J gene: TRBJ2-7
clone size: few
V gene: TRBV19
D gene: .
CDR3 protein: CASSMVDSSYEQYF
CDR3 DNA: TGTGCCAGTAGTATGGTGGACAGTTCCTACGAGCAGTACTTC

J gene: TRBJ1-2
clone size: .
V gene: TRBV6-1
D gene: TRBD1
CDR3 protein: CASTKGDRVANYGYTF
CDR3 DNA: TGTGCCAGTACGAAGGGGGACAGGGTTGCTAACTATGGCTACACCTTC

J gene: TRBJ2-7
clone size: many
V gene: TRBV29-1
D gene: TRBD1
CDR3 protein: CSVIDRERYEQYF
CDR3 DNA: TGCAGCGTTATCGACAGGGAACGATACGAGCAGTACTTC

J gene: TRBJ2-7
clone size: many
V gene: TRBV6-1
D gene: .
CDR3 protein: CASTLPGGNYEQYF
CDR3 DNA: TGTGCCAGCACCTTACCTGGGGGCAACTACGAGCAGTACTTC

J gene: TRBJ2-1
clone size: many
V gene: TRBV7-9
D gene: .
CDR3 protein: CASSTSLNEQFF
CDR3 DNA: TGTGCCAGCAGTACTAGCCTTAATGAGCAGTTCTTC

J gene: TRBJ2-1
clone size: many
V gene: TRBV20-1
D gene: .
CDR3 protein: CSARNNNNNEQFF
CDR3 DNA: TGCAGTGCTAGGAATAATAATAACAATGAGCAGTTCTTC

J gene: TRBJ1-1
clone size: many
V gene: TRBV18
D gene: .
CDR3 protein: CASSSQGIEAFF
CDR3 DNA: TGTGCCAGCTCATCACAGGGAATAGAGGCTTTCTTT

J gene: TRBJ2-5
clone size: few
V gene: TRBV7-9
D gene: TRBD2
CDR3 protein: CASSWGGSVRETQYF
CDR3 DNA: TGTGCCAGCAGTTGGGGCGGGAGCGTGCGGGAGACCCAGTACTTC

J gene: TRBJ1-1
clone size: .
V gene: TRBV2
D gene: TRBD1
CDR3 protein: CTSSRTTGKAFF
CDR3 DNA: TGTACCAGCAGTCGCACGACAGGGAAAGCTTTCTTT

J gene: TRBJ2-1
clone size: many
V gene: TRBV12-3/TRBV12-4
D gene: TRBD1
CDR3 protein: CASSPGTGINEQFF
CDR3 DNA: TGTGCCAGCAGTCCGGGGACAGGGATCAATGAGCAGTTCTTC

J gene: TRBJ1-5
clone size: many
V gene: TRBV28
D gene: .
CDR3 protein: CASSLWGGNQPQHF
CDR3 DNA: TGTGCCAGCAGTTTATGGGGAGGGAATCAGCCCCAGCATTTT

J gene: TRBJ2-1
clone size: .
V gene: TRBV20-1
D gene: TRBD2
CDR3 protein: CSANEPGLAGGPGREIGHNEQFF
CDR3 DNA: TGCAGTGCCAACGAACCGGGACTAGCGGGAGGCCCGGGGCGCGAGATAGGGCACAATGAGCAGTTCTTC

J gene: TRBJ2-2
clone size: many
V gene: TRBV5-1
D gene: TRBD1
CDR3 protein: CASSLGDRAGSTGELFF
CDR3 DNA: TGCGCCAGCAGCTTGGGGGACAGGGCCGGGAGTACCGGGGAGCTGTTTTTT

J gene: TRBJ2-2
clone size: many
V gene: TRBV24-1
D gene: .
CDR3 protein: CAIQGPNTGELFF
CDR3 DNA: TGTGCCATCCAGGGGCCCAACACCGGGGAGCTGTTTTTT

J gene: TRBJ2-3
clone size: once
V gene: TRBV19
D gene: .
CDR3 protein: CASSIGYGRVADTQYF
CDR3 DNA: TGTGCCAGTAGTATAGGGTACGGCAGGGTGGCAGATACGCAGTATTTT

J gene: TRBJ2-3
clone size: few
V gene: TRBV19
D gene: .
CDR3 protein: CASSPRSGTDTQYF
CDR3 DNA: TGTGCCAGTAGCCCCAGGAGCGGCACAGATACGCAGTATTTT

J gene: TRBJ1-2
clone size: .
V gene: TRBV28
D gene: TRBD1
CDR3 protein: CASRTGTGLYGYTF
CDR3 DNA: TGTGCCAGCAGAACCGGGACAGGCCTCTATGGCTACACCTTC

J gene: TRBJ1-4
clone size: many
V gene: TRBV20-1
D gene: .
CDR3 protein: CSARGQGGATNEKLFF
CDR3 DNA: TGCAGTGCCAGGGGTCAGGGCGGCGCAACTAATGAAAAACTGTTTTTT

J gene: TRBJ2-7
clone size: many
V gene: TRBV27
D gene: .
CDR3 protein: CASSLSQPSSYEQYF
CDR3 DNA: TGTGCCAGCAGTTTAAGTCAGCCTAGCTCCTACGAGCAGTACTTC

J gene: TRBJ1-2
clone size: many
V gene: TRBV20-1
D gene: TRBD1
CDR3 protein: CSALDRAGNGYTF
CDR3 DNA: TGCAGTGCATTGGACAGGGCGGGAAACGGCTACACCTTC

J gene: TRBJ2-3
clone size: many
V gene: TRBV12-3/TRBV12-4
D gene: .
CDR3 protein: CASSWGTADTQYF
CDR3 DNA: TGTGCCAGCAGTTGGGGGACCGCAGATACGCAGTATTTT

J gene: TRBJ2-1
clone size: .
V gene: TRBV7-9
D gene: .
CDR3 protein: CASGKGRVSFNEQFF
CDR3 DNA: TGTGCCAGCGGCAAAGGCAGGGTCTCCTTCAATGAGCAGTTCTTC

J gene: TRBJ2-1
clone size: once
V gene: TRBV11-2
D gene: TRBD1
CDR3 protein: CASSSMGTGGGLSYNEQFF
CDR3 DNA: TGTGCCAGCAGCTCAATGGGGACAGGGGGCGGTCTCTCCTACAATGAGCAGTTCTTC

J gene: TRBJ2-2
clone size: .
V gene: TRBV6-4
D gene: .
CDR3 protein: CATRVGVGELFF
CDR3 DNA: TGTGCCACAAGGGTGGGGGTGGGGGAGCTGTTTTTT

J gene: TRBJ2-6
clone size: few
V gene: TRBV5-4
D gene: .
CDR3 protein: CASSAKSSGANVLTF
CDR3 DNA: TGTGCCAGCAGCGCTAAGTCTTCTGGGGCCAACGTCCTGACTTTC

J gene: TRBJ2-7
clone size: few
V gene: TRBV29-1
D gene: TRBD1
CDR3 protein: CSVRDRPDEQYF
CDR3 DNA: TGCAGCGTTAGGGACAGACCAGACGAGCAGTACTTC

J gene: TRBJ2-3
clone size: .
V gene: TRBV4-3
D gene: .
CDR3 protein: CASSPTGSRATDTQYF
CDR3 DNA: TGCGCCAGCAGCCCCACGGGGTCCAGGGCCACAGATACGCAGTATTTT

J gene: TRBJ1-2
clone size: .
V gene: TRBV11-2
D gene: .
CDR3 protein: CASSFAGGGYGYTF
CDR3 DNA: TGTGCCAGCAGCTTTGCGGGAGGGGGCTATGGCTACACCTTC

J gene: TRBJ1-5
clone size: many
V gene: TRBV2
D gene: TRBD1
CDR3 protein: CASSEMAGQENQPQHF
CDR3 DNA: TGTGCCAGCAGTGAAATGGCGGGACAGGAGAATCAGCCCCAGCATTTT

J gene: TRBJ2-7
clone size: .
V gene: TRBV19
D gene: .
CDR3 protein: CASSIQAASSYEQYF
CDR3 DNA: TGTGCCAGTAGTATACAGGCCGCAAGCTCCTACGAGCAGTACTTC

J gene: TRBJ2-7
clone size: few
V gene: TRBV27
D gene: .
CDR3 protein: CASPPGAVYEQYF
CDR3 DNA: TGTGCCAGCCCCCCGGGGGCAGTTTACGAGCAGTACTTC

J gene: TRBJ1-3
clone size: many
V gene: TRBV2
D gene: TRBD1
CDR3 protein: CASGTGYSPGNTIYF
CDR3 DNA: TGTGCCAGCGGGACAGGGTATTCGCCTGGAAACACCATATATTTT

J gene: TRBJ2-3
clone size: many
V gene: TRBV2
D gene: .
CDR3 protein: CASSDYSSNTDTQYF
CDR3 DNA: TGTGCCAGCAGTGATTATTCCTCGAACACAGATACGCAGTATTTT

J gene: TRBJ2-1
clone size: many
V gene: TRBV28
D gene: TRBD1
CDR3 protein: CASSFSALQGSYNEQFF
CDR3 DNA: TGTGCCAGCAGTTTTTCGGCACTACAGGGGTCCTACAATGAGCAGTTCTTC

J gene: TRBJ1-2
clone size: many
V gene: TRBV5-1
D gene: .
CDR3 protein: CASSEEGGGYTF
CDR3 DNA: TGCGCCAGCTCGGAGGAGGGTGGTGGCTACACCTTC

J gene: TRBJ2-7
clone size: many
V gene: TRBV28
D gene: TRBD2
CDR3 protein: CASSLSRTSGRVEQYF
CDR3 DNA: TGTGCCAGCAGTTTGTCCAGGACTAGCGGGAGAGTAGAGCAGTACTTC

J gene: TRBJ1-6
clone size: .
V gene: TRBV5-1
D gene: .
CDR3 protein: CASSRLGGNSYNSPLHF
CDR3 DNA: TGCGCCAGCAGCCGACTCGGGGGAAACTCCTATAATTCACCCCTCCACTTT

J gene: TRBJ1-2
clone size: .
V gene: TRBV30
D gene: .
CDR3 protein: CAWMAGTGEGYTF
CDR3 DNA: TGTGCCTGGATGGCCGGGACCGGAGAAGGCTACACCTTC

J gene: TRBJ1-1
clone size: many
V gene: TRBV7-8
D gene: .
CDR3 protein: CASSPRPDAEAFF
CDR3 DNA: TGTGCCAGCAGCCCCCGGCCTGACGCTGAAGCTTTCTTT

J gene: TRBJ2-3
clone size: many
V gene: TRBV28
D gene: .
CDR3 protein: CASSHGQKTDTQYF
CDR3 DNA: TGTGCCAGCAGTCATGGACAGAAAACAGATACGCAGTATTTT

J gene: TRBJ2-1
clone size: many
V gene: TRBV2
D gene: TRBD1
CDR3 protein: CASSFGQGSYNEQFF
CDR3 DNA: TGTGCCAGCAGTTTTGGACAGGGGTCTTACAATGAGCAGTTCTTC

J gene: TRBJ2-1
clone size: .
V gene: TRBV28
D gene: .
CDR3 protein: CASSSYNEQSF
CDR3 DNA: TGTGCCAGCAGTTCGTACAATGAGCAGTCCTTT

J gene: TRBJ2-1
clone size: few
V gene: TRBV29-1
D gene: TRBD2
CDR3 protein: CSVGLAGAYNEQFF
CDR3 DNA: TGCAGCGTTGGACTAGCGGGAGCTTACAATGAGCAGTTCTTC

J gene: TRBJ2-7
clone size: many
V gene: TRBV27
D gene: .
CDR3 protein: CASSFTGPPSYEQYF
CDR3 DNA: TGTGCCAGCAGTTTTACAGGCCCTCCCTCCTACGAGCAGTACTTC

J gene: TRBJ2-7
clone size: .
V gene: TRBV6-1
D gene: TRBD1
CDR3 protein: CASSRTGNCEQYF
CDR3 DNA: TGTGCCAGCAGCCGGACAGGGAACTGCGAGCAGTACTTC

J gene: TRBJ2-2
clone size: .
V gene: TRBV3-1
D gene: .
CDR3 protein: CASVEGSAGELFF
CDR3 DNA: TGTGCCAGCGTCGAGGGATCGGCCGGGGAGCTGTTTTTT

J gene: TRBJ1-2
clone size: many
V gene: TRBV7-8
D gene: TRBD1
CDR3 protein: CASSLTAMGFPGQGWTNYGYTF
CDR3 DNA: TGTGCCAGCAGCTTAACCGCGATGGGTTTTCCGGGACAGGGTTGGACTAACTATGGCTACACCTTC

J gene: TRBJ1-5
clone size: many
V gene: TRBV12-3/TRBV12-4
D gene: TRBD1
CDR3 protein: CASSRTGGFVDQPQHF
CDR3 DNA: TGTGCCAGCAGTCGGACAGGGGGCTTTGTTGATCAGCCCCAGCATTTT